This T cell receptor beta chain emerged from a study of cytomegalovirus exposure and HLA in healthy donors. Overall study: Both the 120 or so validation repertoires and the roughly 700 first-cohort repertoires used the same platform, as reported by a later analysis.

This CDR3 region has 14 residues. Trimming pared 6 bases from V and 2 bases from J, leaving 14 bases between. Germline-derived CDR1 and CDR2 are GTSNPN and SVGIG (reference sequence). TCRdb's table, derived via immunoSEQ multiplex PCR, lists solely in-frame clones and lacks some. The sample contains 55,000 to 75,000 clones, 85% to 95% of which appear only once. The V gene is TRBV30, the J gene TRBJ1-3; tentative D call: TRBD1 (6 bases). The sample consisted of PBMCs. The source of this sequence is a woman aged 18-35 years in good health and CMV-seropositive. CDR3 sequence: CACRKGVTGNTIYF. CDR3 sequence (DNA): TGTGCCTGTCGAAAGGGGGTTACTGGAAACACCATATATTTT.